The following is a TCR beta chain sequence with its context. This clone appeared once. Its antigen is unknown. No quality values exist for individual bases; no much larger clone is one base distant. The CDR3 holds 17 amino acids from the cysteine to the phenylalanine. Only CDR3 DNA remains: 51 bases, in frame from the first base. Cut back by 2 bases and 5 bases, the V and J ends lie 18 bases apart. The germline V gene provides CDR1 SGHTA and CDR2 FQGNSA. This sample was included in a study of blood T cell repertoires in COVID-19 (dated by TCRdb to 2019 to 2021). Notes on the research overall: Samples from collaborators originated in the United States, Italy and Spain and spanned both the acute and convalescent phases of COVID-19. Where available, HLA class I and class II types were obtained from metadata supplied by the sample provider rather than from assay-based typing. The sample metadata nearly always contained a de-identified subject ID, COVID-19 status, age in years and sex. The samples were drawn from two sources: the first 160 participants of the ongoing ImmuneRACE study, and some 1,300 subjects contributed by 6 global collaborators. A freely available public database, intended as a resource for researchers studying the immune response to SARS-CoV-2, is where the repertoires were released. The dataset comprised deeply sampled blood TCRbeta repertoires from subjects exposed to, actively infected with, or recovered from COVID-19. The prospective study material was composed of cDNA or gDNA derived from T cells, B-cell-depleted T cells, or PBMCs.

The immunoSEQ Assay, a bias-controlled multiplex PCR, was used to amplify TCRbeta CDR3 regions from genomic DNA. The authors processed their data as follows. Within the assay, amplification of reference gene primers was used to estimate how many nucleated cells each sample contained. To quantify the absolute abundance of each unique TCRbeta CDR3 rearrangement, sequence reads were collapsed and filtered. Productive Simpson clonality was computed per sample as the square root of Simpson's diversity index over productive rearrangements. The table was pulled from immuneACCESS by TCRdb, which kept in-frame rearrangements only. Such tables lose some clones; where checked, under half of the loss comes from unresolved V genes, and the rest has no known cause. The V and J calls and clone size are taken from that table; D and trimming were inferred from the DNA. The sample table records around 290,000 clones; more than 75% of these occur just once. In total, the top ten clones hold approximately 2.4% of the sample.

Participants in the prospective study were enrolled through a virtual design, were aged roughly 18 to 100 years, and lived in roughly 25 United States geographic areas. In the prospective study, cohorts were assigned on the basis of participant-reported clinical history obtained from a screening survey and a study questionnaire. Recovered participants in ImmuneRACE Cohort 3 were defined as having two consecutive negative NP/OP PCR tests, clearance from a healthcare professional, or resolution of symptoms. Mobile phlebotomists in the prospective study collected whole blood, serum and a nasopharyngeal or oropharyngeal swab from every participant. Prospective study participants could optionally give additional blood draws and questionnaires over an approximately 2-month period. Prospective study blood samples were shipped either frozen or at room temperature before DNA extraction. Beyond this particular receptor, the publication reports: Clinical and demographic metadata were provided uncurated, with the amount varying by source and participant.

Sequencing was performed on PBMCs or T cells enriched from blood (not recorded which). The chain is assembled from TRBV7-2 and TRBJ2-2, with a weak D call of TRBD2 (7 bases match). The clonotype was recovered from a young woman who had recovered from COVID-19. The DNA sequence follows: TGTGCCAGCAGCTTAACTGGAGGGGGGGCCGAGACCGGGGAGCTGTTTTTT. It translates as CASSLTGGGAETGELFF.